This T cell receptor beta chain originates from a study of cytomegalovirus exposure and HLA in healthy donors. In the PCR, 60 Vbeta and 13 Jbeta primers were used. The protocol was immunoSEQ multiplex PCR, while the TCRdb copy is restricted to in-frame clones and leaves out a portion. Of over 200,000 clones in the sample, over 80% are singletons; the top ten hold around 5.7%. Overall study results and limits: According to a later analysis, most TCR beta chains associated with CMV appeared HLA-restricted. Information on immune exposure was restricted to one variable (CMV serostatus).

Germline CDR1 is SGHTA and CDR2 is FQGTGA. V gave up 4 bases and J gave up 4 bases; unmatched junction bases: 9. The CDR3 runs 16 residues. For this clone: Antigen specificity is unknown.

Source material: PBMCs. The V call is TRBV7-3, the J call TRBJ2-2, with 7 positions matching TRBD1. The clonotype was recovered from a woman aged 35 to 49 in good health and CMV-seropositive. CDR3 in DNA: TGTGCCAGCAGCTCCTCGACAGGGTACCTCACCGGGGAGCTGTTTTTT. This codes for CASSSSTGYLTGELFF.